This is a list of T cell receptor beta chains from one sample in a study of blood T cell repertoires in COVID-19. Generated by immunoSEQ multiplex PCR, the TCRdb table keeps only in-frame clones and is missing some. The profile shows hundreds of thousands of clones, over 80% of them singletons. Sequenced sample: peripheral blood. The source of these receptors is a man aged 40-55 years with acute or convalescent COVID-19. Both conserved end residues are part of each CDR3. The D gene is left open where the match is weak. Clone size is given for some rows only: seen once, a few or many times, or a class if the clone is expanded.

J gene	CDR3 length	V gene	clone size	D gene	CDR3 DNA	CDR3 protein
TRBJ2-3	17	TRBV3-1/TRBV3-2	-	-	TGTGCCAGCAGCCAACCCCACAGGGTTGAGGTCACAGATACGCAGTATTTT	CASSQPHRVEVTDTQYF
TRBJ1-2	12	TRBV20-1	-	-	TGCAGTGCTAGTCCGGGGGAACATGGCTACACCTTC	CSASPGEHGYTF
TRBJ1-2	12	TRBV12-3/TRBV12-4	-	-	TGTGCCAGCACCGCGTCAGGGTGGGGCTACACCTTC	CASTASGWGYTF
TRBJ2-1	13	TRBV29-1	-	TRBD1	TGCAGCGCCACTATAGAAACAGGGGGCAAGCAGTTCTTC	CSATIETGGKQFF
TRBJ2-1	15	TRBV6-4	-	TRBD2	TGTGCCAGCAGTGTTCGAGCGGGAGGCTACAATGAGCAGTTCTTC	CASSVRAGGYNEQFF
TRBJ2-7	13	TRBV6-4	once	-	TGTGCCACTTCTAAACAGGGCTCCTACGAGCAGTACTTC	CATSKQGSYEQYF
TRBJ1-1	12	TRBV6-2/TRBV6-3	few	-	TGTGCCAGCAGCTTACAGCTCTCTGAAGCTTTCTTT	CASSLQLSEAFF
TRBJ2-1	15	TRBV6-5	-	-	TGTGCCAGCAGGAAGGTAGGGGCTCTCTACAATGAGCAGTTCTTC	CASRKVGALYNEQFF
TRBJ2-3	16	TRBV7-2	few	TRBD2	TGTGCCAGCAGCTTATGGGGGGGAGGGCCTGGAGATACGCAGTATTTT	CASSLWGGGPGDTQYF
TRBJ2-1	16	TRBV5-1	-	TRBD2	TGCGCCAGCAGCTTGGTGTCTAGCGGGACGGGGGATGAGCAGTTCTTC	CASSLVSSGTGDEQFF